This T cell receptor beta chain derives from a study of blood T cell repertoires in COVID-19. Some clones are missing from TCRdb's copy, which holds only in-frame ones; the method was immunoSEQ multiplex PCR. The sample records just over 300,000 clones, 85% to 90% being singletons. Germline V gene data show CDR1 as LGHDT and CDR2 as YNNKEL (reference sequence). The CDR3 totals 14 residues. Trimming removed 6 bases from V and 4 bases from J, with 15 bases in between. Sequencing was carried out using PBMCs or T cells enriched from blood (not recorded which). The clonotype originates from a man younger than 45 who had recovered from COVID-19. V usage is TRBV3-1 (or the pseudogene TRBV3-2) and J usage is TRBJ1-1; no firm D call. CDR3: CASSPRSGSTEAFF. In DNA, the CDR3 is TGTGCCAGCAGTCCAAGGTCTGGGAGCACTGAAGCTTTCTTT.